Following are 21 T cell receptor beta chains from one sample sequenced in a study of Tregs in tolerant kidney transplant recipients. Method: immunoSEQ multiplex PCR; TCRdb's copy keeps in-frame clones and lacks some. The sample includes tens of thousands of clones, around 84% of them seen just once. What was sequenced was CD4+ T cells from blood. The receptors originated from a human donor in good health.

The V gene is TRBV30, the J gene TRBJ2-5, with TRBD2 matching 7 bases. The V gene's germline CDR1 is GTSNPN and CDR2 SVGIG (reference sequence). V lost 1 base to trimming and J lost 3 bases; unmatched junction nucleotides: 11. The CDR3 contains 16 residues. CDR3 DNA sequence: TGTGCCTGGAGTGCATGGGAGGGGTGGGGAAAAGAGACCCAGTACTTC. Translated: CAWSAWEGWGKETQYF.

V gene TRBV21-1 combines with J gene TRBJ2-7. TRBV21-1 is deemed a pseudogene. This CDR3 is built from 15 residues. Here the CDR3 reads CASSKGSGPRYEQYF. CDR3 sequence (DNA): TGTGCCAGCAGCAAGGGTTCCGGGCCTCGTTACGAGCAGTACTTC.

The genes are TRBV4-3 and TRBJ1-1; TRBD1 might be the D (6 bases). Looked up from germline, CDR1 is LGHNA and CDR2 is YSLEER. The CDR3 totals 14 residues. The ends were cut back, 2 bases at V and 11 bases at J, with 18 bases in the middle. The CDR3 DNA is TGCGCCAGCAGCCAATCACGACAGGCAGGCTGGGCTTTCTTT. Its translation: CASSQSRQAGWAFF.

The rearrangement joins TRBV5-8 to TRBJ1-1; weak D call: TRBD1 (6 bases). The CDR3 consists of 15 residues. V lost 1 base to trimming and J lost 1 base, with 11 bases between them. The germline V gene encodes CDR1 SGHTS and CDR2 YDEGEE. DNA for the CDR3: TGTGCCAGCAGCTTGTGGGGGCTCCAGAACACTGAAGCTTTCTTT. Translation: CASSLWGLQNTEAFF.

The chain recombines TRBV2 with TRBJ2-1; D ambiguous. Germline V gives CDR1 SNHLY, CDR2 FYNNEI. CDR3 size: 14 residues. V was shortened by 1 base and J by 2 bases, with 6 bases between the two germline ends. CDR3 nucleotides: TGTGCCAGCAGTGAAGAGGGCCCCTACAATGAGCAGTTCTTC. This translates into CASSEEGPYNEQFF.

This clone was observed a single time. V and J are TRBV11-2 and TRBJ2-7; 9 bases are a match to TRBD1. Unmatched junction bases numbered 8, after V lost 5 bases and J lost 3 bases. The CDR3 totals 15 residues. From germline, CDR1 is SGHAT and CDR2 FQNNGV. The CDR3 coding sequence is TGTGCCAGCAGCCGCTCGAGGGACAGGGTCTACGAGCAGTACTTC. Its protein product is CASSRSRDRVYEQYF.

V usage is TRBV4-1 and J usage is TRBJ1-5; TRBD1 agrees at 7 bases. CDR3 length: 16 residues. CDR1 is MGHRA and CDR2 is YSYEKL in the germline V gene. With 0 bases clipped from V and 7 bases from J, the junction kept 9 bases outside the gene matches. For the CDR3, the DNA is TGCGCCAGCAGCCAAGATCCCGACAGGGTCAACCAGCCCCAGCATTTT. Its translation: CASSQDPDRVNQPQHF.

This clone showed up just once. The V call is TRBV2, the J call TRBJ1-2, with a tentative D call TRBD1 (5 bases). V dropped 2 bases and J dropped 8 bases, with 9 bases sitting between them. Germline values: CDR1 SNHLY, CDR2 FYNNEI. The CDR3 covers 12 residues. The chain's CDR3 is CASSEQGRGYTF. As DNA, the CDR3 is TGTGCCAGCAGTGAACAGGGAAGAGGCTACACCTTC.

The chain carries TRBV19 and TRBJ1-1; 7 nucleotides line up with TRBD1. The CDR3 is 15 amino acids. CDR1 is LNHDA, CDR2 SQIVND, per germline (reference sequence). Losses at the gene ends were 3 bases for V and 4 bases for J; bases not matched to a gene: 8. Here the CDR3 reads CASSIQGVGSTEAFF. The CDR3 DNA sequence: TGTGCCAGTAGTATTCAGGGGGTAGGGAGCACTGAAGCTTTCTTT. Using reference TRBV19 and TRBJ1-1 for the parts outside the CDR3, the full variable domain is DGGITQSPKYLFRKEGQNVTLSCEQNLNHDAMYWYRQDPGQGLRLIYYSQIVNDFQKGDIAEGYSVSREKKESFPLTVTSAQKNPTAFYLCASSIQGVGSTEAFFGQGTRLTVV.

V usage is TRBV5-8 and J usage is TRBJ2-7, with 7 bases matching TRBD1. V lost 5 bases, J lost 3 bases, and 5 bases stayed unmatched. Looked up from germline, CDR1 is SGHTS and CDR2 is YDEGEE. The CDR3 extends over 13 amino acids. This CDR3 reads CASRRGRGYEQYF. CDR3 nucleotides: TGTGCCAGCAGAAGGGGGCGCGGCTACGAGCAGTACTTC.

The V and J genes are TRBV5-1 and TRBJ2-5; possibly TRBD2 for D (6 bases). The CDR3 length is 17 residues. V lost 0 bases, J lost 0 bases, and 15 bases lay in between. The germline CDR1 and CDR2 sequences are SGHRS and YFSETQ. The CDR3 coding sequence is TGCGCCAGCAGCTTGGCGATAGCGGTAGGGTACCAAGAGACCCAGTACTTC. It specifies CASSLAIAVGYQETQYF.

The chain employs TRBV5-4 and TRBJ2-4; D may be TRBD1 (6 bases). Germline values: CDR1 SGHNT, CDR2 YYREEE (reference sequence). With 4 bases removed from V and 0 bases from J, the gap between germline ends came to 14 bases. The CDR3 is made up of 16 amino acids. CDR3 region: CASSNGQQGAKNIQYF. CDR3 sequence (DNA): TGTGCCAGCAGCAACGGACAGCAAGGAGCCAAAAACATTCAGTACTTC. Variable domain in full (rest from reference TRBV5-4 and TRBJ2-4): ETGVTQSPTHLIKTRGQQVTLRCSSQSGHNTVSWYQQALGQGPQFIFQYYREEENGRGNFPPRFSGLQFPNYSSELNVNALELDDSALYLCASSNGQQGAKNIQYFGAGTRLSVL.

The chain combines TRBV30 with TRBJ1-1, with D maybe TRBD1 (5 bases). This CDR3 has 11 amino acids. Germline V gene lookup returns CDR1 GTSNPN and CDR2 SVGIG (reference sequence). V lost 7 bases and J lost 6, with 12 bases in between. The CDR3 here is CASVGTPEAFF. For the CDR3, the DNA is TGTGCCTCTGTGGGGACCCCTGAAGCTTTCTTT.

This rearrangement joins TRBV12-5 to TRBJ1-1; D remains unclear. Germline V gene lookup returns CDR1 LGHNT and CDR2 FRNRAP. V was clipped by 2 bases and J by 2 bases, with 24 bases between them. CDR3 length equals 19 residues. DNA for the CDR3: TGTGCTAGTGGTTTGCCCTCGTTAGGGCCCGCGAGAAATAACACTGAAGCTTTCTTT. It yields the protein CASGLPSLGPARNNTEAFF.

The rearrangement joins TRBV27 to TRBJ2-7, with 8 bases lining up with TRBD1. This CDR3 has 14 residues. Trimming cost V 2 bases and J 7 bases; bases outside gene matches: 7. Germline values: CDR1 MNHEY, CDR2 SMNVEV (reference sequence). The CDR3: CASSLLQGAGEQYF. The CDR3 DNA follows: TGTGCCAGCAGTTTACTCCAGGGGGCCGGTGAGCAGTACTTC.

The chain couples TRBV5-4 to TRBJ2-5; D is unclear. The CDR3 extends over 13 amino acids. Germline lookup yields CDR1 SGHNT and CDR2 YYREEE (reference sequence). Trimming left V 0 bases short and J 5 bases short, with 8 bases between. This CDR3 is CASSLAEGETQYF. Written as DNA, the CDR3 is TGTGCCAGCAGCTTGGCCGAAGGGGAGACCCAGTACTTC.

The chain couples TRBV2 to TRBJ2-1, with 13 bases lining up with TRBD2. After removal of 8 bases from V and 12 bases from J, the junction contained 13 bases not matched to a gene. This CDR3 is built from 15 residues. Germline-derived CDR1 and CDR2 are SNHLY and FYNNEI. CDR3 sequence reads: CASGSLAGGGKGQFF. The CDR3 DNA sequence: TGTGCCAGCGGCTCACTAGCGGGAGGGGGGAAGGGGCAGTTCTTC.

This clone was seen once. The V call is TRBV9, the J call TRBJ2-1; D is undetermined. Per germline, CDR1 SGDLS and CDR2 YYNGEE. The germline V and J ends were trimmed by 4 bases and 5 bases, with 10 bases remaining between them. The length of the CDR3 is 13 residues. CDR3: CASSTDGDNEQFF. The DNA for the CDR3 is TGTGCCAGCAGCACGGACGGAGACAATGAGCAGTTCTTC.

The rearrangement links TRBV5-1 to TRBJ2-1; D unclear. The CDR3 extends over 13 amino acids. Germline V gene sequence: CDR1 SGHRS, CDR2 YFSETQ. Trimming took 2 bases from V and 5 from J, leaving 8 bases between them. Here the CDR3 DNA reads TGCGCCAGCAGCTTATCCCTGGACAATGAGCAGTTCTTC. This codes for CASSLSLDNEQFF. The complete variable domain, with remaining parts taken from reference TRBV5-1 and TRBJ2-1, reads KAGVTQTPRYLIKTRGQQVTLSCSPISGHRSVSWYQQTPGQGLQFLFEYFSETQRNKGNFPGRFSGRQFSNSRSEMNVSTLELGDSALYLCASSLSLDNEQFFGPGTRLTVL.

The V call is TRBV19, the J call TRBJ1-6; no clear D gene. Germline V gene lookup returns CDR1 LNHDA and CDR2 SQIVND (reference sequence). V was cut by 3 bases and J by 7 bases, with 10 bases left in between. The CDR3 is 14 amino acids. Written as DNA, the CDR3 is TGTGCCAGTAGTATCAGTAGCGTGAATTCACCCCTCCACTTT. Its protein product is CASSISSVNSPLHF. The full variable domain, in which reference TRBV19 and TRBJ1-6 provide the parts outside the CDR3, is DGGITQSPKYLFRKEGQNVTLSCEQNLNHDAMYWYRQDPGQGLRLIYYSQIVNDFQKGDIAEGYSVSREKKESFPLTVTSAQKNPTAFYLCASSISSVNSPLHFGNGTRLTVT.

This clone has only one observation. CDR3 nucleotide sequence: TGTGCCAGCAGTTCCAGACAGGGAATTGAAGCCAAAAACATTCAGTACTTC. Protein: CASSSRQGIEAKNIQYF. The chain combines TRBV28 with TRBJ2-4, with 7 bases lining up with TRBD1. CDR3 size: 17 residues. With V trimmed by 4 bases and J by 0 bases, 9 bases remained unmatched. Germline assignment: CDR1 MDHEN and CDR2 SYDVKM.